Below are 17 T cell receptor beta chains sequenced from a single sample in a study of graft-versus-host responses after intestinal transplantation. These receptors have no identified antigens. The table came from immunoSEQ multiplex PCR; TCRdb's copy has only in-frame clones and leaves some out. Among approximately 90,000 clones listed, around 84% were seen once. Material: unstimulated CD4+ T cells sorted from spleen or lymph node cells, obtained before intestinal transplant. The origin of the receptors is a human donor who received an intestinal transplant.

The rearrangement uses TRBV6-1 and TRBJ1-2; weak D call: TRBD1 (5 bases). Trimming took off 8 bases at V and 2 bases at J, with 9 bases between the two ends. Germline CDR1 reads MNHNS; CDR2 reads SASEGT. There are 12 residues in the CDR3. Written as DNA, the CDR3 is TGTGCCAGCCGGACACTAAACTATGGCTACACCTTC. It yields the protein CASRTLNYGYTF.

The CDR3 protein is CATRSSSSGETQYF. In DNA, the CDR3 is TGTGCCACGCGATCTAGCTCCTCAGGAGAGACCCAGTACTTC. This rearrangement joins TRBV10-3 to TRBJ2-5; perhaps TRBD2 as D (5 bases). CDR3 size: 14 residues. V shed 10 bases and J shed 4 bases, with 19 bases lying between them. Looked up from germline, CDR1 is ENHRY and CDR2 is SYGVKD.

The chain carries TRBV2 and TRBJ1-2; weak D call: TRBD1 (6 bases). V was pared by 5 bases and J by 9 bases, with 25 bases between. There are 16 residues in the CDR3. The germline gives CDR1 SNHLY, CDR2 FYNNEI. The CDR3 sequence is CASSPNKGAGVGRYTF. The CDR3 region has the DNA TGTGCCAGCAGTCCAAACAAAGGGGCAGGGGTCGGGCGCTACACCTTC.

CDR3 protein: CASSPSGYTYDNTEAFF. In DNA, the CDR3 is TGTGCCAGCAGCCCGTCGGGGTATACATACGACAACACTGAAGCTTTCTTT. V gene TRBV5-4 combines with J gene TRBJ1-1; no firm D call. This CDR3 has 17 amino acids. The germline gives CDR1 SGHNT, CDR2 YYREEE (reference sequence). The V end was cut by 4 bases, the J end by 2 bases, with 21 bases between.

V is TRBV15 and J is TRBJ2-3, with a possible D match to TRBD1 (5 bases). This CDR3 spans 17 amino acids. V was cut by 0 bases and J by 0 bases, with 13 bases left in between. Germline CDR1 is LNHNV and CDR2 is YYDKDF (reference sequence). The chain's CDR3 is CATSREFRDRSTDTQYF. CDR3 DNA: TGTGCCACCAGCAGAGAGTTTAGAGACAGAAGCACAGATACGCAGTATTTT. The variable domain in full, completed from reference TRBV15 and TRBJ2-3, reads DAMVIQNPRYQVTQFGKPVTLSCSQTLNHNVMYWYQQKSSQAPKLLFHYYDKDFNNEADTPDNFQSRRPNTSFCFLDIRSPGLGDTAMYLCATSREFRDRSTDTQYFGPGTRLTVL.

The chain is built from TRBV7-2 and TRBJ2-5; D gene ambiguous. Trimming pared 1 base from V and 3 bases from J, leaving 6 bases between. The CDR3 length is 13 residues. Germline V CDR1 and CDR2: SGHTA, FQGNSA. The CDR3 protein is CASSLGSKETQYF. The DNA for the CDR3 is TGTGCCAGCAGCTTAGGGAGTAAAGAGACCCAGTACTTC.

The chain links TRBV29-1 to TRBJ1-1; D might be TRBD1 (5 bases). Germline V gives CDR1 SQVTM, CDR2 ANQGSEA. With 4 bases removed from V and 1 base from J, the gap between germline ends came to 16 bases. The CDR3 covers 15 residues. The chain's CDR3 is CSVVGGGAANTEAFF. The DNA for the CDR3 is TGCAGCGTTGTGGGGGGGGGAGCCGCGAACACTGAAGCTTTCTTT.

In its sample, this clone was seen many times. The gene calls are TRBV9 and TRBJ2-7; D perhaps matches TRBD2 (6 bases). The germline V and J ends were trimmed by 5 bases and 2 bases, with 14 bases remaining between them. From germline, CDR1 is SGDLS and CDR2 YYNGEE. The CDR3 contains 14 residues. The CDR3 loop reads CASSAGTSAYEQYF. DNA of the CDR3: TGTGCCAGCAGTGCCGGGACTTCTGCCTACGAGCAGTACTTC.

This sequence joins TRBV29-1 and TRBJ2-2; D gene unclear. Looked up from germline, CDR1 is SQVTM and CDR2 is ANQGSEA. V lost 3 bases to trimming and J lost 0 bases, with 8 bases between them. The CDR3 is 14 amino acids. CDR3 loop: CSVEATPNTGELFF. The CDR3 DNA is TGCAGCGTTGAGGCGACTCCGAACACCGGGGAGCTGTTTTTT.

The genes are TRBV15 and TRBJ1-5, with D hard to call. Germline V gene data show CDR1 as LNHNV and CDR2 as YYDKDF (reference sequence). There are 16 residues in the CDR3. Trimming took off 0 bases at V and 7 bases at J, with 16 bases between the two ends. The CDR3 nucleotides read TGTGCCACCAGCAGAGACTATACCAATCCGGAGCAGCCCCAGCATTTT. This encodes CATSRDYTNPEQPQHF.

V is TRBV6-6 and J is TRBJ1-5; D is perhaps TRBD1 (6 bases). This CDR3 is built from 14 residues. V lost 5 bases to trimming and J lost 1 base, with 9 bases between them. Germline values: CDR1 MNHNY, CDR2 SVGAGI (reference sequence). CDR3 region: CASSLQGSNQPQHF. The CDR3 DNA is TGTGCCAGCAGTCTCCAGGGGAGCAATCAGCCCCAGCATTTT.

The J gene is TRBJ1-5, the V gene TRBV28; D is undetermined. Germline CDR1 MDHEN, CDR2 SYDVKM. The CDR3 contains 13 residues. V was trimmed by 8 bases and J by 2 bases, leaving 10 bases between them. The CDR3 DNA sequence: TGTGCCAGCTGCGGGTTGGGCAATCAGCCCCAGCATTTT. It yields the protein CASCGLGNQPQHF.

The gene calls are TRBV5-1 and TRBJ2-2; D remains unclear. Trimming removed 0 bases at V and 6 bases at J, with 9 bases between. CDR1 SGHRS and CDR2 YFSETQ come from the germline V gene. The CDR3 covers 14 residues. CDR3 sequence reads: CASSLDSGSGELFF. DNA of the CDR3: TGCGCCAGCAGCTTGGACTCAGGTTCCGGGGAGCTGTTTTTT.

The chain is built from TRBV15 and TRBJ2-7, with D tentatively TRBD2 (5 bases). Germline V gene sequence: CDR1 LNHNV, CDR2 YYDKDF (reference sequence). V was shortened by 5 bases and J by 1 base, with 12 bases between the two germline ends. The length of the CDR3 is 14 residues. The CDR3 reads CATSSQAESYEQYF. Here the CDR3 DNA reads TGTGCCACCAGCTCCCAAGCGGAGTCCTACGAGCAGTACTTC.

The chain recombines TRBV19 with TRBJ2-3; TRBD2 matches at 9 bases. CDR1 LNHDA and CDR2 SQIVND come from the germline V gene (reference sequence). The CDR3 has 16 amino acids. Trimming took 3 bases from V and 1 from J; bases not matched to a gene: 5. The CDR3 DNA is TGTGCCAGTAGTATCCGCGCGGGAGGGGGCACAGATACGCAGTATTTT. It is translated as CASSIRAGGGTDTQYF.

This chain connects TRBV7-9 to TRBJ2-7; 8 nucleotides agree with TRBD2. Germline loops: CDR1 SEHNR, CDR2 FQNEAQ (reference sequence). J lost 1 base, V lost 1 base, and 9 bases had no gene match. This CDR3 has 17 residues. The CDR3 sequence is CASSLGDGAGGSYEQYF. The CDR3 nucleotides are TGTGCCAGCAGCTTAGGGGACGGGGCGGGGGGTTCCTACGAGCAGTACTTC.

A single count supports this clone. V and J are TRBV18 and TRBJ1-2; no definite D call. V lost 1 base and J lost 9, with 12 bases in between. CDR1 is KGHSH, CDR2 LQKENI, per germline. The CDR3 is 13 amino acids. CDR3 sequence (DNA): TGTGCCAGCTCACCACTGAGCTATCAAAGCTACACCTTC. This codes for CASSPLSYQSYTF.